A single sample is the source of the 7 T cell receptor beta chains below, sequenced in a study of T cells in Graves' hyperthyroidism and ophthalmopathy. TCR beta CDR3 regions were amplified from RNA. First-round RT-PCR of the TCR CDR3 relied on the HTBI primer set. TCRdb re-analysed the multiplex PCR reads in MiXCR, keeping a single row per CDR3 protein. The sample has about 740,000 distinct CDR3 sequences; around 15% are singletons. Sequenced material: blood. The receptor set was obtained from a woman aged 18 to 35 with Graves' hyperthyroidism.

The gene calls are TRBV5-1 and TRBJ2-3; 7 positions match TRBD2. Trimming at V came to 0 bases and at J to 4 bases, leaving 8 bases not matched to a gene. This CDR3 has 16 residues. In germline, CDR1 is SGHRS, CDR2 YFSETQ. CDR3 sequence: CASSLGGSRRSDTQYF. The CDR3 nucleotides are TGCGCCAGCAGCTTGGGCGGGAGCAGAAGGTCAGATACGCAGTATTTT.

The V gene is TRBV5-1, the J gene TRBJ2-3; TRBD2 matches 10 bases. CDR1 is SGHRS, CDR2 YFSETQ, per germline. The CDR3 is 16 residues long. V dropped 3 bases and J dropped 0; count of bases not matched to a gene: 4. CDR3 region: CASSSGLAASTDTQYF. The CDR3 bases are TGCGCCAGCAGCTCAGGACTAGCGGCCAGCACAGATACGCAGTATTTT.

Comments on this clonotype: Compared with germline, one end of the junction differs, possibly owing to a read error. This rearrangement joins TRBV11-1 to TRBJ2-3; D call uncertain. From germline, CDR1 is SGHAT and CDR2 FQDESV (reference sequence). The CDR3 loop spans 14 amino acids. This CDR3 reads CASSQGKGKHTQYF. The CDR3 nucleotides are TGCGCCAGCAGCCAAGGCAAAGGGAAACATACGCAGTATTTT.

V usage is TRBV25-1 and J usage is TRBJ2-1; D tentatively reads TRBD1 or TRBD2 (6 bases each). V lost 4 bases and J 0 bases, leaving 10 bases between the germline ends. The CDR3 runs to 15 residues. Germline V gene sequence: CDR1 MGHDK, CDR2 SYGVNS. CDR3 sequence: CASSGGAFSYNEQFF. CDR3 coding DNA: TGTGCCAGCAGTGGGGGGGCCTTCTCCTACAATGAGCAGTTCTTC.

The rearrangement uses TRBV5-1 and TRBJ2-7; D not certain. V lost 2 bases to trimming and J lost 6 bases, with 12 bases between them. CDR3 size: 13 residues. Germline V CDR1 and CDR2: SGHRS, YFSETQ. CDR3 nucleotide sequence: TGCGCCAGCAGCTTCTTAGGGCCTCCCGAGCAGTACTTC. It codes for CASSFLGPPEQYF.

This chain joins TRBV13 and TRBJ1-1; perhaps TRBD1 as D (5 bases). Trimming took 5 bases from V and 1 from J, leaving 26 bases between them. The CDR3 spans 19 residues. CDR1 PRHDT and CDR2 FYEKMQ come from the germline V gene (reference sequence). The CDR3 protein is CASSPPRISADIWNTEAFF. The CDR3 DNA follows: TGTGCCAGCAGCCCCCCCCGGATTTCTGCGGACATATGGAACACTGAAGCTTTCTTT.

At least ten counts were recorded for this clonotype. The chain uses TRBV20-1 and TRBJ2-7; D call uncertain. CDR3 length: 11 amino acids. The germline CDR1 and CDR2 sequences are DFQATT and SNEGSKA (reference sequence). Trimming took off 4 bases at V and 4 bases at J, with 8 bases between the two ends. The CDR3 nucleotides are TGCAGTGCTAATGCCCTTTACGAGCAGTACTTC. Amino acids: CSANALYEQYF.